This is a list of T cell receptor beta chains from one sample in a study of regulatory T cells in long-lasting Graves disease. One entry per CDR3 protein, called by TCRdb with MiXCR from the multiplex PCR reads. The sample yields hundreds of thousands of distinct CDR3 sequences, around 13% seen once. Separately, the same data were catalogued under a study of T cells in Graves' hyperthyroidism and ophthalmopathy.

Material: peripheral blood mononuclear cells (PBMCs), obtained at new diagnosis, from a patient treated with antithyroid drugs. Receptors originate from a woman in her twenties or thirties with Graves disease. CDR3s include the opening cysteine and the closing phenylalanine or tryptophan. A D gene is named only where the DNA matches it firmly. Size is stated for part of the rows, as once, few or many counts, or as a class when the clone is expanded.

.	TRBV6-2/TRBV6-3	many	TRBJ2-4	TGTGCCAGCAGCTCCCAGGGTGGCGAGAACATTCAGTACTTC	CASSSQGGENIQYF
.	TRBV12-3/TRBV12-4	many	TRBJ2-7	TGTGCCAGCACCTTGGCCGGTAGCTCCTACGAGCAGTACTTC	CASTLAGSSYEQYF
.	TRBV15	many	TRBJ2-5	TGTGCCACCAGCAGAGATCTCAGGGGAGAGACCCAGTACTTC	CATSRDLRGETQYF
.	TRBV6-1	few	TRBJ2-3	TGTGCCAGCAGTGAAACACGATCAGGGGCGTTAGGCATGGGGACAGATACGCAGTATTTT	CASSETRSGALGMGTDTQYF
.	TRBV7-9	few	TRBJ2-7	TGTGCCAGCAGCCTCAGACAGGGACTTACCTACGAGCAGTACTTC	CASSLRQGLTYEQYF
.	TRBV11-3	many	TRBJ2-7	TGTGCCAGCAGCCCCGATAGCCAACGTAATGAGCAGTACTTC	CASSPDSQRNEQYF
TRBD2	TRBV12-3/TRBV12-4	few	TRBJ2-5	TGTGCCAGCAGGCATTCATTTCGGACTAGCGGGAGGGCCTCAGAGACCCAGTACTTC	CASRHSFRTSGRASETQYF
TRBD1	TRBV20-1	many	TRBJ2-3	TGCAGTGCTAGAAAGGGACAGGGCCCAGATACGCAGTATTTT	CSARKGQGPDTQYF
.	TRBV5-1	.	TRBJ1-4	TGCGCCAGCAGCTTACAGGGCCATAATGAAAAACTGTTTTTT	CASSLQGHNEKLFF
.	TRBV6-9	few	TRBJ1-1	TGTGCCAGCAGTTATTATCCCCCGGACATGATGAACACTGAAGCTTTCTTT	CASSYYPPDMMNTEAFF
.	TRBV28	few	TRBJ2-1	TGTGCCAGCAGTTTCGCTAGTCCGTTGAATGAGCAGTTCTTC	CASSFASPLNEQFF
TRBD1	TRBV27	few	TRBJ2-2	TGTGCCAGCAGTTCTTACCGGGACAGATACACCGGGGAGCTGTTTTTT	CASSSYRDRYTGELFF
.	TRBV7-9	.	TRBJ2-5	TGTGCCAGCAGCTTAGTAGGACTAAAAGAGACCCAGTACTTC	CASSLVGLKETQYF
.	TRBV28	.	TRBJ2-7	TGTGCCAGCAGTTCCTCCCGAGGGAACCTTAAGGGTCACGAGCAGTACTTC	CASSSSRGNLKGHEQYF
TRBD2	TRBV9	few	TRBJ2-1	TGTGCCAGCAGCGTAGTCCCAGCGGGAACGAGCTCCTACAATGAGCAGTTCTTC	CASSVVPAGTSSYNEQFF
.	TRBV4-1	many	TRBJ1-2	TGCGCCAGCAGCCCGCTCCTTGGACAGCGGAACTATGGCTACACCTTC	CASSPLLGQRNYGYTF
.	TRBV20-1	many	TRBJ2-3	TGCAGTGCTAGAGGGCCGGGAGTGAGAACAGATACGCAGTATTTT	CSARGPGVRTDTQYF
TRBD2	TRBV6-5	many	TRBJ2-7	TGTGCCAGCAGTTACAGACTAGCGGGAGATTTTAGGGCCTACGAGCAGTACTTC	CASSYRLAGDFRAYEQYF
TRBD2	TRBV27	many	TRBJ2-1	TGTGCCAGCAGTTTGGTCCTAGCGGGAGGGCCAAATGAGCAGTTCTTC	CASSLVLAGGPNEQFF
.	TRBV5-1	many	TRBJ2-7	TGCGCCAGCAGCGCCGGGGCTTACGAGCAGTACTTC	CASSAGAYEQYF
.	TRBV19	many	TRBJ2-7	TGTGCCAGTAGCCCGGTACTAGTCGCCAACGAGCAGTACTTC	CASSPVLVANEQYF
TRBD1	TRBV9	few	TRBJ1-6	TGTGCCAGCAGCGAGAGGGACAGATCACCCCTCCACTTT	CASSERDRSPLHF
.	TRBV11-2	many	TRBJ1-4	TGTGCCAGCAGCTTAAGGGGGGAAAAACTGTTTTTT	CASSLRGEKLFF
TRBD2	TRBV3-1	.	TRBJ2-3	TGTGCCAGCAACCTGGGACTAGCGGTTAGCACAGATACGCAGTATTTT	CASNLGLAVSTDTQYF
.	TRBV7-3	.	TRBJ2-7	TGTGCCAGCAGCCTCCGCAGAGCTTTGAACACAGAAGAGCCCCAGTACTTC	CASSLRRALNTEEPQYF
TRBD1	TRBV20-1	few	TRBJ1-2	TGCAGTGCTAAAAGGACAGGGGAAGGCTACACCTTC	CSAKRTGEGYTF
.	TRBV12-3/TRBV12-4	many	TRBJ2-3	TGTGCCAGCAGTCACGGGACTGGAGGAGATACGCAGTATTTT	CASSHGTGGDTQYF
.	TRBV29-1	many	TRBJ2-1	TGCAGCGCGCAACTGGGCCATGAGCAGTTCTTC	CSAQLGHEQFF
.	TRBV19	.	TRBJ1-2	TGTGCCAGTAGTGCTCGGGCCGCCTCCTATGGCTACACCTTC	CASSARAASYGYTF
.	TRBV6-1	.	TRBJ2-6	TGTGCCAGCAGCCGAGACCCTACTGGGGCCAACGTCCTGACTTTC	CASSRDPTGANVLTF
TRBD2	TRBV6-1	.	TRBJ2-2	TGTGCCAGCAGTGATAGACTAGCGGGCACCGGGGAGCTGTTTTTT	CASSDRLAGTGELFF
.	TRBV28	many	TRBJ2-1	TGTGCCAGCAGAACGGACGGGCGCGGTGAGCAGTTCTTC	CASRTDGRGEQFF
.	TRBV5-6	.	TRBJ2-1	TGTGCCAGCAGCCCTTCGCAGGGTCGGTTCCCGGGAGAGCAGTTCTTC	CASSPSQGRFPGEQFF
.	TRBV14	many	TRBJ1-4	TGTGCCAGCAGCCAAGCCCAAGTAGGAAAACTGTTTTTT	CASSQAQVGKLFF
.	TRBV5-1	many	TRBJ2-7	TGCGCCAGCAGCTTAGGGACTTGGAGCTCCTACGAGCAGTACTTC	CASSLGTWSSYEQYF
.	TRBV27	many	TRBJ2-3	TGTGCCAGCAGTTACGCACTAGCCGGAGCAGATACGCAGTATTTT	CASSYALAGADTQYF
.	TRBV5-6	many	TRBJ1-1	TGTGCCAGCAGCGTACAGAAATCAGCAAGAATGAACACTGAAGCTTTCTTT	CASSVQKSARMNTEAFF
TRBD2	TRBV19	once	TRBJ2-4	TGTGCCAGTGGTAAGGGACTACCGCTAGCCAAAAACATTCAGTACTTC	CASGKGLPLAKNIQYF
.	TRBV20-1	many	TRBJ2-7	TGCAGTGCTAGGGTTCTGGGCCTAGGTGGTTCCTACGAGCAGTACTTC	CSARVLGLGGSYEQYF
.	TRBV30	.	TRBJ2-7	TGTGCCTGGAATGACAGTCCTTGGTACGAGCAGTACTTC	CAWNDSPWYEQYF
.	TRBV6-1	few	TRBJ1-1	TGTGCCAGCAGTGAAGTACCCTTAGAAGCTTTCTTT	CASSEVPLEAFF
.	TRBV19	many	TRBJ2-3	TGTGCCAGTAGTCCCCGTTGGGGGGGCACAGATACGCAGTATTTT	CASSPRWGGTDTQYF